This is a list of T cell receptor beta chains from one sample in a study of EBV T-cell therapy then PD-1 blockade in nasopharyngeal carcinoma. Only in-frame clones appear in the TCRdb table, and some are missing; sequencing was by immunoSEQ multiplex PCR. The table has about 20,000 clones, about 86% seen once. These receptors' targets are unknown. This specimen consisted of CD8+ T cells from blood, obtained at roughly day 250 from a patient whose treatment included autologous EBV-specific T cells and nivolumab. The receptors derive from a man aged 35-49 years with nasopharyngeal carcinoma. CDR3s leave out the opening cysteine and the closing phenylalanine or tryptophan. A D gene is named only where the DNA matches it firmly.

CDR3aa: ASRDSRYNSPLH
v_gene: TRBV7-9
d_gene: .
j_gene: TRBJ1-6

CDR3aa: ASSAGLAANEQY
v_gene: TRBV13
d_gene: TRBD2
j_gene: TRBJ2-7

CDR3aa: ASSIGMGLAGESTDTQY
v_gene: TRBV19
d_gene: TRBD2
j_gene: TRBJ2-3

CDR3aa: ASSYRRDRGTYGYT
v_gene: TRBV6-2/TRBV6-3
d_gene: TRBD1
j_gene: TRBJ1-2

CDR3aa: ATSRDVRRGYNEQF
v_gene: TRBV15
d_gene: .
j_gene: TRBJ2-1

CDR3aa: ASSLPSRGIETQY
v_gene: TRBV9
d_gene: .
j_gene: TRBJ2-5

CDR3aa: ASSGRQGTYNEQF
v_gene: TRBV9
d_gene: TRBD1
j_gene: TRBJ2-1

CDR3aa: ASSPPWGKETQY
v_gene: TRBV6-5
d_gene: .
j_gene: TRBJ2-5

CDR3aa: ASTYSWTESSYEQY
v_gene: TRBV27
d_gene: .
j_gene: TRBJ2-7

CDR3aa: ASSSPGGGDAGETQY
v_gene: TRBV7-9
d_gene: TRBD1
j_gene: TRBJ2-5

CDR3aa: ASSLRGFRGYEQY
v_gene: TRBV27
d_gene: .
j_gene: TRBJ2-7

CDR3aa: ASSTLGAGSIEQY
v_gene: TRBV5-1
d_gene: .
j_gene: TRBJ2-7

CDR3aa: ASSQSRRIKSYEQY
v_gene: TRBV23-1
d_gene: .
j_gene: TRBJ2-7

CDR3aa: ASSQSDRGANTIY
v_gene: TRBV23-1
d_gene: TRBD1
j_gene: TRBJ1-3

CDR3aa: ASSQGTGTYEQY
v_gene: TRBV4-1
d_gene: TRBD1
j_gene: TRBJ2-7

CDR3aa: ASSPRWDRGLGGEQF
v_gene: TRBV4-3
d_gene: TRBD1
j_gene: TRBJ2-1

CDR3aa: ASSKEGQGNYGYT
v_gene: TRBV5-1
d_gene: TRBD1
j_gene: TRBJ1-2

CDR3aa: ASSLGSNTEAF
v_gene: TRBV25-1
d_gene: .
j_gene: TRBJ1-1

CDR3aa: ASSPWGGEKLF
v_gene: TRBV7-9
d_gene: .
j_gene: TRBJ1-4

CDR3aa: ASSPADTQY
v_gene: TRBV12-3/TRBV12-4
d_gene: .
j_gene: TRBJ2-3

CDR3aa: ASSLTANYGYT
v_gene: TRBV27
d_gene: .
j_gene: TRBJ1-2

CDR3aa: ASSTVAGGRGTDTQY
v_gene: TRBV28
d_gene: TRBD2
j_gene: TRBJ2-3

CDR3aa: ASSLMTGAGDTQY
v_gene: TRBV6-2/TRBV6-3
d_gene: .
j_gene: TRBJ2-3

CDR3aa: AISGGDRGLTEAF
v_gene: TRBV10-3
d_gene: TRBD1
j_gene: TRBJ1-1

CDR3aa: ASSEAPGSRIPEAF
v_gene: TRBV6-1
d_gene: .
j_gene: TRBJ1-1